The rows below give T cell receptor beta chains drawn from one sample of a study of T cell responses to AZD1222 COVID-19 vaccine. Assay: immunoSEQ multiplex PCR; the TCRdb copy retains only in-frame clones and omits some. The sample shows roughly 120,000 clones, roughly 91% of them seen only once. This material consisted of peripheral blood, taken 28 days after the second AZD1222 dose. The receptors derive from an adult who received the AZD1222 COVID-19 vaccine. CDR3s include the opening cysteine and the closing phenylalanine or tryptophan. D genes are given only for firm matches. Expanded clones get a size class; other rows say once, few or many, or leave the size out.

d_call: TRBD1
clone_size: -
j_call: TRBJ2-7
v_call: TRBV30
cdr3_nt: TGTGCCTGGAGTGTAGGACAGGGCCCCTACGAGCAGTACTTC
cdr3_aa: CAWSVGQGPYEQYF

d_call: -
clone_size: -
j_call: TRBJ1-5
v_call: TRBV19
cdr3_nt: TGTGCCAGTAGTTGGCAAGTAAGGAGCAATCAGCCCCAGCATTTT
cdr3_aa: CASSWQVRSNQPQHF

d_call: TRBD2
clone_size: -
j_call: TRBJ2-3
v_call: TRBV6-2/TRBV6-3
cdr3_nt: TGTGCCAGCAGTTACGAGGCTAGCGGGAGAGGTGGCACAGATACGCAGTATTTT
cdr3_aa: CASSYEASGRGGTDTQYF

d_call: TRBD2
clone_size: -
j_call: TRBJ2-3
v_call: TRBV6-2/TRBV6-3
cdr3_nt: TGTGCCAGCACCCCCTCTAGCGGGGGTGATACGCAGTATTTT
cdr3_aa: CASTPSSGGDTQYF

d_call: -
clone_size: -
j_call: TRBJ2-1
v_call: TRBV7-6
cdr3_nt: TGTGCCAGCAGCTTAGCCACGCTAGGCCCCAATGAGCAGTTCTTC
cdr3_aa: CASSLATLGPNEQFF

d_call: -
clone_size: -
j_call: TRBJ1-2
v_call: TRBV4-3
cdr3_nt: TGCGCCAGCAGCCAAGACTTCGGGGGGGGCTATGGCTACACCTTC
cdr3_aa: CASSQDFGGGYGYTF

d_call: -
clone_size: -
j_call: TRBJ1-1
v_call: TRBV7-7
cdr3_nt: TGTGCCAGCAGGCCCATCGGCGGGATGTTGACGGGGAACACTGAAGCTTTCTTT
cdr3_aa: CASRPIGGMLTGNTEAFF

d_call: -
clone_size: -
j_call: TRBJ2-5
v_call: TRBV7-7
cdr3_nt: TGTGCCAGCAGACCTGTCCAACACCTAGAAACGGAGACCCAGTACTTC
cdr3_aa: CASRPVQHLETETQYF

d_call: -
clone_size: -
j_call: TRBJ2-3
v_call: TRBV4-3
cdr3_nt: TGCGCCAGCAGCCAAGATTTCGCAGATACGCAGTATTTT
cdr3_aa: CASSQDFADTQYF

d_call: -
clone_size: -
j_call: TRBJ1-1
v_call: TRBV14
cdr3_nt: TGTGCCAGCAGCCTGGGAAGGGCGCGCACTGAAGCTTTCTTT
cdr3_aa: CASSLGRARTEAFF

d_call: -
clone_size: -
j_call: TRBJ2-2
v_call: TRBV7-9
cdr3_nt: TGTGCCAGCAGCTCGACCAGGGAGACCGGGGAGCTGTTTTTT
cdr3_aa: CASSSTRETGELFF

d_call: TRBD1
clone_size: -
j_call: TRBJ2-7
v_call: TRBV4-3
cdr3_nt: TGCGCCAGCAGCCAAGATTCTGGACAGGCCCCCTGGTCGCAGTACTTC
cdr3_aa: CASSQDSGQAPWSQYF

d_call: -
clone_size: -
j_call: TRBJ1-5
v_call: TRBV11-2
cdr3_nt: TGTGCCAGCAGCCCCGGGGACTCTCACGTAGAGCCCCAGCATTTT
cdr3_aa: CASSPGDSHVEPQHF

d_call: -
clone_size: -
j_call: TRBJ1-5
v_call: TRBV7-6
cdr3_nt: TGTGCCAGCAGCTCTGATGGACATAGCAATCAGCCCCAGCATTTT
cdr3_aa: CASSSDGHSNQPQHF

d_call: -
clone_size: -
j_call: TRBJ2-1
v_call: TRBV28
cdr3_nt: TGTGCCAGCAGTCCTTACGGGGCCTACAATGAGCAGTTCTTC
cdr3_aa: CASSPYGAYNEQFF

d_call: -
clone_size: -
j_call: TRBJ1-5
v_call: TRBV28
cdr3_nt: TGTGCCAGCAGTTTCAGGGGTCATCAGCCCCAGCATTTT
cdr3_aa: CASSFRGHQPQHF

d_call: -
clone_size: -
j_call: TRBJ1-2
v_call: TRBV4-3
cdr3_nt: TGCGCCAGCAGCCAGACCGGGACCCTCGATGGCTACACCTTC
cdr3_aa: CASSQTGTLDGYTF

d_call: TRBD1
clone_size: -
j_call: TRBJ2-6
v_call: TRBV3-1/TRBV3-2
cdr3_nt: TGTGCCAGCAGCCAACGACAGGGTCCTGGGGCCAACGTCCTGACTTTC
cdr3_aa: CASSQRQGPGANVLTF

d_call: TRBD2
clone_size: -
j_call: TRBJ2-2
v_call: TRBV11-1
cdr3_nt: TGTGCCAGCAGCTTGCGGACTAGCGGGATTGACGGGGAGCTGTTTTTT
cdr3_aa: CASSLRTSGIDGELFF

d_call: -
clone_size: -
j_call: TRBJ2-7
v_call: TRBV19
cdr3_nt: TGTGCCAGTAGTCCGGGACTCAACGGCCACGAGCAGTACTTC
cdr3_aa: CASSPGLNGHEQYF

d_call: -
clone_size: -
j_call: TRBJ1-1
v_call: TRBV19
cdr3_nt: TGTGCCAGTAGTTCTCGACAGGTGACGAACACTGAAGCTTTCTTT
cdr3_aa: CASSSRQVTNTEAFF

d_call: -
clone_size: -
j_call: TRBJ1-1
v_call: TRBV30
cdr3_nt: TGTGCCTGGAAAATCGAGGGGAACACTGAAGCTTTCTTT
cdr3_aa: CAWKIEGNTEAFF

d_call: TRBD1
clone_size: -
j_call: TRBJ1-2
v_call: TRBV30
cdr3_nt: TGTGCCTGGAGTAAGGGGGCGCAGAACTATGGCTACACCTTC
cdr3_aa: CAWSKGAQNYGYTF

d_call: -
clone_size: -
j_call: TRBJ1-4
v_call: TRBV7-9
cdr3_nt: TGTGCCAGCAGCTTATTCCCACGTTCGGAAAAACTGTTTTTT
cdr3_aa: CASSLFPRSEKLFF

d_call: -
clone_size: -
j_call: TRBJ1-1
v_call: TRBV6-6
cdr3_nt: TGTGCCAGCAGTTTCCCAAGGACTGAAGCTTTCTTT
cdr3_aa: CASSFPRTEAFF

d_call: -
clone_size: -
j_call: TRBJ1-2
v_call: TRBV12-3/TRBV12-4
cdr3_nt: TGTGCCAGCAGTATCCTCAGGGGCGGTGGCTACACCTTC
cdr3_aa: CASSILRGGGYTF

d_call: TRBD1
clone_size: -
j_call: TRBJ1-1
v_call: TRBV29-1
cdr3_nt: TGCAGCGTACAGGGGATCGGCACTGAAGCTTTCTTT
cdr3_aa: CSVQGIGTEAFF

d_call: -
clone_size: -
j_call: TRBJ2-3
v_call: TRBV9
cdr3_nt: TGTGCCAGCAGCGTCAGGGGGACTAGGGCAGATACGCAGTATTTT
cdr3_aa: CASSVRGTRADTQYF

d_call: TRBD2
clone_size: -
j_call: TRBJ2-2
v_call: TRBV9
cdr3_nt: TGTGCCAGCAGCCCTCCCCCGACTAGCGGGGTCACCGGGGAGCTGTTTTTT
cdr3_aa: CASSPPPTSGVTGELFF

d_call: TRBD1
clone_size: -
j_call: TRBJ1-1
v_call: TRBV6-4
cdr3_nt: TGTGCCAGCAGTGACTCGGCAGGGGGATACACTGAAGCTTTCTTT
cdr3_aa: CASSDSAGGYTEAFF

d_call: TRBD2
clone_size: -
j_call: TRBJ2-5
v_call: TRBV7-2
cdr3_nt: TGTGCCAGCAGCTTAGCGGGACTAGCGGGAGGGAGCGGGGAGACCCAGTACTTC
cdr3_aa: CASSLAGLAGGSGETQYF

d_call: TRBD1
clone_size: -
j_call: TRBJ2-7
v_call: TRBV30
cdr3_nt: TGTGCCTGGAGCGGTGGGACAGGGGGTGTTATAGACGAGCAGTACTTC
cdr3_aa: CAWSGGTGGVIDEQYF

d_call: -
clone_size: -
j_call: TRBJ2-2
v_call: TRBV11-3
cdr3_nt: TGTGCCAGCAGCCCGAGGACAGAGGGTAACACCGGGGAGCTGTTTTTT
cdr3_aa: CASSPRTEGNTGELFF

d_call: -
clone_size: -
j_call: TRBJ1-4
v_call: TRBV28
cdr3_nt: TGTGCCAGCAGTTTTATGAGGGAAAAACTGTTTTTT
cdr3_aa: CASSFMREKLFF

d_call: -
clone_size: -
j_call: TRBJ1-5
v_call: TRBV7-9
cdr3_nt: TGTGCCAGCAGCTTAATTGGCAGGGGTAACAATCAGCCCCAGCATTTT
cdr3_aa: CASSLIGRGNNQPQHF

d_call: -
clone_size: -
j_call: TRBJ1-3
v_call: TRBV19
cdr3_nt: TGTGCCACCCAACGACAGGCCTTCTCTGGAAACACCATATATTTT
cdr3_aa: CATQRQAFSGNTIYF

d_call: -
clone_size: few
j_call: TRBJ1-4
v_call: TRBV12-2
cdr3_nt: TGTGCAAGTCGCTTAGCGAGGCGGAGCGCCCAAAGAACTAATGAAAAACTGTTTTTT
cdr3_aa: CASRLARRSAQRTNEKLFF

d_call: -
clone_size: -
j_call: TRBJ2-2
v_call: TRBV29-1
cdr3_nt: TGCAGCGTGCTCCAGGGGAACACCGGGGAGCTGTTTTTT
cdr3_aa: CSVLQGNTGELFF

d_call: -
clone_size: -
j_call: TRBJ2-3
v_call: TRBV5-1
cdr3_nt: TGCGCCAGCAGCCCACCCGGAATACACACAGATACGCAGTATTTT
cdr3_aa: CASSPPGIHTDTQYF

d_call: TRBD2
clone_size: -
j_call: TRBJ2-3
v_call: TRBV9
cdr3_nt: TGTGCCAGCAGCGTAGGTGCGGGGGGGTTCACAGATACGCAGTATTTT
cdr3_aa: CASSVGAGGFTDTQYF

d_call: -
clone_size: few
j_call: TRBJ2-7
v_call: TRBV25-1
cdr3_nt: TGTGCCAGCAGTGGCCCCTGGGGTAGCTACGAGCAGTACTTC
cdr3_aa: CASSGPWGSYEQYF

d_call: -
clone_size: once
j_call: TRBJ2-7
v_call: TRBV3-1/TRBV3-2
cdr3_nt: TGTGCCAGCAGGGCCGGGACTGGGGAATACGAGCAGTACTTC
cdr3_aa: CASRAGTGEYEQYF

d_call: -
clone_size: -
j_call: TRBJ1-3
v_call: TRBV7-3
cdr3_nt: TGTGCCAGCAGCTTAACCGTAGGCCCTGGGAACACCATATATTTT
cdr3_aa: CASSLTVGPGNTIYF

d_call: TRBD1
clone_size: -
j_call: TRBJ1-2
v_call: TRBV29-1
cdr3_nt: TGCAGCGTTGACTTAGGGGGCGGTTTATATGGCTACACCTTC
cdr3_aa: CSVDLGGGLYGYTF

d_call: TRBD1
clone_size: -
j_call: TRBJ1-1
v_call: TRBV18
cdr3_nt: TGTGCCAGCTCACAACTGACAGGGTTAGGCACTGAAGCTTTCTTT
cdr3_aa: CASSQLTGLGTEAFF

d_call: TRBD1
clone_size: -
j_call: TRBJ1-4
v_call: TRBV5-4
cdr3_nt: TGTGCCAGCAACTCTCGGGGGACAGGGCACGAAAAACTGTTTTTT
cdr3_aa: CASNSRGTGHEKLFF

d_call: TRBD2
clone_size: -
j_call: TRBJ2-1
v_call: TRBV27
cdr3_nt: TGTGCCAGCAGTTTTACAAGCTCGGGGGGTCTTTACAATGAGCAGTTCTTC
cdr3_aa: CASSFTSSGGLYNEQFF

d_call: -
clone_size: once
j_call: TRBJ1-1
v_call: TRBV29-1
cdr3_nt: TGCAGCGCCCCTGAAGCTTTCTTT
cdr3_aa: CSAPEAFF

d_call: TRBD2
clone_size: -
j_call: TRBJ2-2
v_call: TRBV28
cdr3_nt: TGTGCCAGCAGTTTAACTTTTCTAGCGGGAGCCGGGGAGCTGTTTTTT
cdr3_aa: CASSLTFLAGAGELFF

d_call: TRBD1
clone_size: -
j_call: TRBJ1-1
v_call: TRBV7-2
cdr3_nt: TGTGCCAGCAGCATCTCTGGACAGGGTGCCTTGAGAGCTTTCTTT
cdr3_aa: CASSISGQGALRAFF

d_call: TRBD2
clone_size: once
j_call: TRBJ2-7
v_call: TRBV11-2
cdr3_nt: TGTGCCAGCAGCCGCGAACCGAACCGCCGACTAGCGGGAACCTACGAGCAGTACTTC
cdr3_aa: CASSREPNRRLAGTYEQYF

d_call: -
clone_size: few
j_call: TRBJ2-7
v_call: TRBV2
cdr3_nt: TGTGCCAACAGTCGACAGATCTCCTACGAGCAGTACTTC
cdr3_aa: CANSRQISYEQYF

d_call: TRBD1
clone_size: -
j_call: TRBJ1-4
v_call: TRBV4-3
cdr3_nt: TGCGCCAGCAGCCAGTATGGACAGGCCGCAACTAATGAAAAACTGTTTTTT
cdr3_aa: CASSQYGQAATNEKLFF

d_call: -
clone_size: -
j_call: TRBJ1-2
v_call: TRBV6-5
cdr3_nt: TGTGCCAGCAGGGTAGGGACTGAGTATGGCTACACCTTC
cdr3_aa: CASRVGTEYGYTF

d_call: -
clone_size: -
j_call: TRBJ2-7
v_call: TRBV11-3
cdr3_nt: TGTGCCAGCCTTTCGCCCCAGCAGTACTTC
cdr3_aa: CASLSPQQYF

d_call: -
clone_size: -
j_call: TRBJ1-3
v_call: TRBV4-1
cdr3_nt: TGCGCCAGCAGCCAAGGACGGGGTTTTGGAAACACCATATATTTT
cdr3_aa: CASSQGRGFGNTIYF

d_call: TRBD2
clone_size: -
j_call: TRBJ2-1
v_call: TRBV18
cdr3_nt: TGTGCCAGCTCACCACCCAGACTAGCGGGACCGCCGGGGGCGGGGAATGAGCAGTTCTTC
cdr3_aa: CASSPPRLAGPPGAGNEQFF

d_call: -
clone_size: once
j_call: TRBJ1-5
v_call: TRBV19
cdr3_nt: TGTGCCAGTAGTGTGGCGAGTGCTCAGCCCCAGCATTTT
cdr3_aa: CASSVASAQPQHF

d_call: TRBD1
clone_size: -
j_call: TRBJ1-4
v_call: TRBV28
cdr3_nt: TGTGCCAGCAGTTCGACAGGGGGGGCTAATGAAAAACTGTTTTTT
cdr3_aa: CASSSTGGANEKLFF